This T cell receptor beta chain was captured by sequencing in a study of blood T cells in healthy people across ages. Study-wide results and limits: Age showed a roughly linear inverse relationship with TCR beta diversity per million T cells.

The study recruited healthy Caucasian donors from Russia who were aged about 6 to 90. Each sample provided at least 6 micrograms of extracted total RNA. Comment on this clonotype: Its antigen remains unknown.

This CDR3 is 15 amino acids long. CDR1 is MDHEN, CDR2 SYDVKM, per germline. V dropped 6 bases and J dropped 4 bases, with 18 bases sitting between them. A second PCR, run for about 6 to 12 cycles, used a sample-barcoded 5' primer plus a J-beta primer mix. TCRdb re-derived calls from the 5' RACE reads in MiXCR, one entry per CDR3 protein. The sample lists almost 300,000 distinct CDR3 sequences, about 25% seen once, with approximately 30% in the top ten. This chain joins TRBV28 and TRBJ1-2, with TRBD1 as a possible D gene (6 bases). The receptor was derived from an older woman in good health. Sequencing was performed on blood. CDR3 residues: CASSRTGLEAYGYTF. For the CDR3, the DNA is TGTGCCAGCAGCCGAACAGGGTTGGAAGCCTATGGCTACACCTTC.